This T cell receptor beta chain came from a study of blood T cell repertoires in COVID-19. Background on the study: Acute-phase and convalescent COVID-19 samples originated in the United States, Italy and Spain.

The data were produced by immunoSEQ multiplex PCR, yet TCRdb's version contains in-frame clones alone and is incomplete. In the table there are around 250,000 clones, about nine tenths of which are singletons. CDR3 length: 15 amino acids. Looked up from germline, CDR1 is MNHEY and CDR2 is SMNVEV (reference sequence). Trimming at V came to 4 bases and at J to 3 bases, leaving 3 bases not matched to a gene. The chain employs TRBV27 and TRBJ2-6; 7 bases are shared with TRBD1. The sequenced sample was peripheral blood. The TCR comes from a woman aged 55-75 years who had recovered from COVID-19. The CDR3 loop is CASSSTGVGANVLTF. CDR3 sequence (DNA): TGTGCCAGCAGTTCCACAGGGGTTGGGGCCAACGTCCTGACTTTC.